This entry features one T cell receptor (beta chain) sequence. Antigen specificity is unknown. The data were taken from a study of a mutant IDH1 vaccine in newly diagnosed glioma. Overall study: Scheduled for weeks 1, 3, 5, 7, 11, 15, 19 and 23, eight vaccinations were given to patients. Patients previously underwent radiotherapy, temozolomide, or both, and most underwent both. Points from the study as a whole: Immune responses arising from the vaccine appeared in around 93% of patients.

The CDR3 runs to 15 residues. Germline V lookup: CDR1 SEHNR, CDR2 FQNEAQ (reference sequence). Deletions cut 5 bases from V and 3 bases from J, with 16 bases between. Sequencing used immunoSEQ multiplex PCR; TCRdb keeps in-frame clones, though not all of them. The repertoire includes more than 55,000 clones, approximately 80% of them detected once, and 3.6% sits in the top ten. Time point reported: week 11, during vaccination. Every single dose of the vaccine, 300 ug of mutant IDH1 20-mer peptide, came with topical imiquimod. The donor cohort comprised cases of new WHO grade 3 or 4 IDH1-mutant, ATRX-lost astrocytoma.

The receptor was derived from a man under 40 with glioma. Sequenced material: PBMCs, taken from a glioma patient whose treatment included an IDH1 peptide vaccine. This sequence joins TRBV7-9 and TRBJ1-1, with D possibly matching TRBD1 (5 bases). This CDR3 is CASSILSREDTEAFF. The CDR3 nucleotides read TGTGCCAGCAGCATACTGAGCAGGGAGGACACTGAAGCTTTCTTT.